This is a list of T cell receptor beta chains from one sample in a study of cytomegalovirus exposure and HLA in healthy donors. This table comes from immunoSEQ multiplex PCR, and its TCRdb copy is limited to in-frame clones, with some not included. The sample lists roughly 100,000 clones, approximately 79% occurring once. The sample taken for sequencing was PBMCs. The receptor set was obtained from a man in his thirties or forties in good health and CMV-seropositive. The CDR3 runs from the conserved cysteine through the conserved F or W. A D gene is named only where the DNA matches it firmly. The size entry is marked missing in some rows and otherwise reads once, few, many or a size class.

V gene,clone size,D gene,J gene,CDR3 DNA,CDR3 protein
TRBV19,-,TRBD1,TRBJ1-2,TGTGCCAGTAAAACAGTAGCCCCTGGACAGGGGCTTGAAGGCTACACCTTC,CASKTVAPGQGLEGYTF
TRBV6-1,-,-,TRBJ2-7,TGTGCCAGCAGTGAAGCGGCAGGGTCCCACTACGAGCAGTACTTC,CASSEAAGSHYEQYF
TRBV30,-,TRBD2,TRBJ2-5,TGTGCCTGGAGTAATAGCGGGGGAACGGAGACCCAGTACTTC,CAWSNSGGTETQYF
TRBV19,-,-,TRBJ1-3,TGTGCAATTACAGGACAATCTGGAAACACCATATATTTT,CAITGQSGNTIYF
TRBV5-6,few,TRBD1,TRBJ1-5,TGTGCCAGCAGCAGGACAGGGGTTGGCAATCAGCCCCAGCATTTT,CASSRTGVGNQPQHF
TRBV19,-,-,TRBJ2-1,TGTGCCAGTAGTATAGTCGGGGGTTTGGGATACAATGAGCAGTTCTTC,CASSIVGGLGYNEQFF
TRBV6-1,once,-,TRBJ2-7,TGTGCCAGCAGTCATACGACAGGCTCCCCCTACGAGCAGTACTTC,CASSHTTGSPYEQYF
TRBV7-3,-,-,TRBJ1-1,TGTGCCAGCAGCTTTGGGGGCGACACTGAAGCTTTCTTT,CASSFGGDTEAFF
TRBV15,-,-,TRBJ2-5,TGTGCCACCAGCAGCCGTTTCCAAGAGACCCAGTACTTC,CATSSRFQETQYF
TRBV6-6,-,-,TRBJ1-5,TGTGCCAGCAGTTCCTTTGGACAGACTAGCAATCAGCCCCAGCATTTT,CASSSFGQTSNQPQHF
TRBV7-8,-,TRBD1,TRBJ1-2,TGTGCCAGCAGCTTAGTGCCAGGGGGCAGGAATGGCTACACCTTC,CASSLVPGGRNGYTF
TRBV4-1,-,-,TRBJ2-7,TGCGCCAGCAGTGACAGGCCCTCCTACGAGCAGTACTTC,CASSDRPSYEQYF
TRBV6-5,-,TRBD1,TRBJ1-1,TGTGCCAGCGGACAGGGTGACACTGAAGCTTTCTTT,CASGQGDTEAFF
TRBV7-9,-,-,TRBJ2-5,TGTGCCAGCAGCTCCTCAGGGTCGGGAGAGACCCAGTACTTC,CASSSSGSGETQYF
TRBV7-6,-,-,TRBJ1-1,TGTGCCAGCAAGCTTAATCTTGACAGGACTGAAGCTTTCTTT,CASKLNLDRTEAFF
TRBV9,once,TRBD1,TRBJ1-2,TGTGCCAGCAGATGGGGGACAGGGGAAGGCCGGTTGGGAGGCTACACCTTC,CASRWGTGEGRLGGYTF
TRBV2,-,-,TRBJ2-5,TGTGCCAGCAGTGGACTCGACGGAGAGACCCAGTACTTC,CASSGLDGETQYF
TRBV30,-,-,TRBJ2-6,TGTGCCTGGAGCCCAGGCTCTGGGGCCAACGTCCTGACTTTC,CAWSPGSGANVLTF
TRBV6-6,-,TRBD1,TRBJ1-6,TGTGCCAGCAGTGACAGGGTTCAGAATTCACCCCTCCACTTT,CASSDRVQNSPLHF
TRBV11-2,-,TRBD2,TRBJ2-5,TGTGCCAGCAGCTTAGGGACTAGCGGGGGGCCAGAGACCCAGTACTTC,CASSLGTSGGPETQYF
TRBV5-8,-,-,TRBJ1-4,TGTGCCAGCAGTAGACGGGGGAATGAAAAACTGTTTTTT,CASSRRGNEKLFF
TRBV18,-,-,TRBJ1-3,TGTGCCAGCTCAGAAGACAGATCTGGAAACACCATATATTTT,CASSEDRSGNTIYF
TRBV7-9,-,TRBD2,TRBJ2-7,TGTGCCAGCAGCTTAGGGGCGGGGGGGCCTCCCTACGAGCAGTACTTC,CASSLGAGGPPYEQYF
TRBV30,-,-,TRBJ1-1,TGTGCCTGGAGCGCCGGGTGGGGCTCAGGTGAAGCTTTCTTT,CAWSAGWGSGEAFF
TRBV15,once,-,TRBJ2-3,TGTGCCACCAGCAGAGCCAGGGGTGGCACAGATACGCAGTATTTT,CATSRARGGTDTQYF
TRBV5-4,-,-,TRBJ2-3,TGTGCCAGCAGCTTGGACCAGATTAGCACAGATACGCAGTATTTT,CASSLDQISTDTQYF
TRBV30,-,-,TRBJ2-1,TGTGCCTGGAGTGTTAACAGCCGGTACAATGAGCAGTTCTTC,CAWSVNSRYNEQFF
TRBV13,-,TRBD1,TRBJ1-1,TGTGCCAGCAGCTTAGGGGGACAGGGGAACACTGAAGCTTTCTTT,CASSLGGQGNTEAFF
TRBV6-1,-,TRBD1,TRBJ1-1,TGTGCCAGCAGTGAGGGGGACAGGGGGCGCGGAGTTCGAGCTTTCTTT,CASSEGDRGRGVRAFF
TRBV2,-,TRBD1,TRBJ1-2,TGTGCCAGCAGTTTTCGACAGGGCTCCGGTGGCTACACCTTC,CASSFRQGSGGYTF
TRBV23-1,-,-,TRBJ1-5,TGCGCCAGCAGTCCTCCACCAGGGGTGGGTCAGCCCCAGCATTTT,CASSPPPGVGQPQHF
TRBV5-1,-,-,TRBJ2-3,TGCGCCAGCAGCTCCGGGGACACAGATACGCAGTATTTT,CASSSGDTDTQYF
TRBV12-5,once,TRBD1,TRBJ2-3,TGTGCTAGTGGTTTGGTACTAGGGGACAGAAGCACAGATACGCAGTATTTT,CASGLVLGDRSTDTQYF
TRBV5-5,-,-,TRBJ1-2,TGTGCCAGCAGCCCATCGTCGGGGTTTAACTATGGCTACACCTTC,CASSPSSGFNYGYTF
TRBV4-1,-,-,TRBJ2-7,TGCGCCAGCAGCCAGAGCAGCGGTTGGGATCCGGTCTACGAGCAGTACTTC,CASSQSSGWDPVYEQYF
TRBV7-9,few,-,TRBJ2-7,TGTGCCAGCAGCAAGGACAACTCCTACGAGCAGTACTTC,CASSKDNSYEQYF